What follows is one TCR beta chain and its context. This specimen comes from a study of shared clonotypes between healthy human individuals. Clones were read by immunoSEQ multiplex PCR, and TCRdb kept only the in-frame ones, dropping some. The table records 230,000 or so clones, about 65% of them present only once. The germline CDR1 and CDR2 sequences are SNHLY and FYNNEI. The ends lost 4 bases at V and 3 bases at J; junction bases unmatched: 16. The CDR3 covers 20 residues. The sequenced sample consisted of memory CD4+ T cells sorted from blood. Subset defined: CD45RA-negative fraction. The receptor was derived from a man younger than 45 in good health. This sequence joins TRBV2 and TRBJ2-1; 12 bases are shared with TRBD2. Here the CDR3 DNA reads TGTGCCAGCAGTGGTTCTTCTGGACTAGCGGGACCCAGGGACTACAATGAGCAGTTCTTC. Residues: CASSGSSGLAGPRDYNEQFF.